One sample yielded the 8 T cell receptor beta chains listed below, sequenced in a study of blood T cell repertoires in COVID-19. Profiled with immunoSEQ multiplex PCR; TCRdb holds only in-frame clones, not every one. The sample yields about 240,000 clones, roughly 80% seen once. The sample was peripheral blood. These receptors all come from a woman of 80 years or more with acute or convalescent COVID-19.

In this sample, this clone turned up a few times. The rearrangement joins TRBV27 to TRBJ1-2; D may be TRBD1 (6 bases). V dropped 8 bases and J dropped 1 base, with 17 bases sitting between them. Germline V gives CDR1 MNHEY, CDR2 SMNVEV (reference sequence). The CDR3 covers 15 residues. The CDR3 coding sequence is TGTGCCAGCGGCCCCCTCGGACAGAGTAACTATGGCTACACCTTC. It translates to CASGPLGQSNYGYTF.

The rearrangement links TRBV19 to TRBJ2-2; 10 nucleotides line up with TRBD1. CDR3 length: 16 amino acids. CDR1 is LNHDA, CDR2 SQIVND, per germline (reference sequence). V trimming: 9 bases; J trimming: 1 base; junction bases outside the gene matches: 8. This CDR3 reads CASNNRDRGNTGELFF. The CDR3 nucleotides are TGTGCCAGCAATAACCGGGACAGGGGGAACACCGGGGAGCTGTTTTTT.

The chain recombines TRBV2 with TRBJ1-4; 7 nucleotides line up with TRBD1. J gave up 3 bases and V 6 bases, and 4 bases lay outside the gene matches. Per germline, CDR1 SNHLY and CDR2 FYNNEI. CDR3 length: 14 amino acids. DNA of the CDR3: TGTGCCAGCAGGGAGGGGGCGGCTAATGAAAAACTGTTTTTT. Translated: CASREGAANEKLFF.

The V call is TRBV19, the J call TRBJ2-7, with D possibly matching TRBD2 (5 bases). CDR1 LNHDA and CDR2 SQIVND come from the germline V gene (reference sequence). CDR3 size: 14 residues. V was cut by 3 bases and J by 6 bases, with 15 bases left in between. As DNA, the CDR3 is TGTGCCAGTAGTATTACCGGGGTCAGCCGCGAGCAGTACTTC. It yields the protein CASSITGVSREQYF.

V is TRBV6-5 and J is TRBJ1-5, with a weak D call TRBD1 (6 bases). Germline-derived CDR1 and CDR2 are MNHEY and SVGAGI. V gave up 6 bases and J gave up 4 bases, with 13 bases separating them. The CDR3 runs to 14 residues. The CDR3 nucleotides are TGTGCCAGCAGGACGGACAGAACAAATCAGCCCCAGCATTTT. As protein: CASRTDRTNQPQHF.

The chain links TRBV15 to TRBJ2-5; possible D gene TRBD1, 6 bases. The CDR3 runs 14 residues. Trimming pared 10 bases from V and 8 bases from J, leaving 23 bases between. Germline assignment: CDR1 LNHNV and CDR2 YYDKDF (reference sequence). The CDR3, as DNA: TGTGCCATAAAAGACAGGCTTGATTCCTTAACCCAGTACTTC. Translation: CAIKDRLDSLTQYF.

This clone was seen a few times. The chain recombines TRBV15 with TRBJ1-3; D is perhaps TRBD1 (5 bases). Germline loops: CDR1 LNHNV, CDR2 YYDKDF (reference sequence). The CDR3 extends over 16 amino acids. V lost 0 bases and J 2 bases, leaving 11 bases between the germline ends. The CDR3 DNA reads TGTGCCACCAGCAGAGATGAAGGAGGGGCTGGAAACACCATATATTTT. Translating gives CATSRDEGGAGNTIYF. The full variable domain, completed using reference TRBV15 and TRBJ1-3, is DAMVIQNPRYQVTQFGKPVTLSCSQTLNHNVMYWYQQKSSQAPKLLFHYYDKDFNNEADTPDNFQSRRPNTSFCFLDIRSPGLGDTAMYLCATSRDEGGAGNTIYFGEGSWLTVV.

The rearrangement joins TRBV10-3 to TRBJ1-5; 10 bases agree with TRBD1. Germline V gene sequence: CDR1 ENHRY, CDR2 SYGVKD. This CDR3 comprises 14 residues. The ends lost 10 bases at V and 9 bases at J; junction bases unmatched: 12. CDR3 DNA: TGTGCCACCGCAGGACAGGGGGACAGTAGGCCCCAGCATTTT. This codes for CATAGQGDSRPQHF.